Below are 25 T cell receptor beta chains sequenced from a single sample in a study of T cells after yellow fever vaccination. TCRdb re-analysed the 5' RACE reads in MiXCR, keeping a single row per CDR3 protein. Among some 300,000 distinct CDR3 sequences listed, 7.5% to 9% were seen once. The specimen comprised CD4+ T cells sorted from PBMCs, sampled 5 days after the yellow fever booster vaccination. Every receptor here comes from a man in his late teens or twenties who received the YFV17D yellow fever vaccine.

This clonotype has just a few counts. This chain links TRBV7-2 with TRBJ2-5; 15 bases match TRBD2. V was clipped by 1 base and J by 9 bases; unmatched bases: 9. Germline V lookup: CDR1 SGHTA, CDR2 FQGNSA. The CDR3 is 17 residues long. CDR3 DNA sequence: TGTGCCAGCAGCTTAGTGGGACTAGCGGGGGGCCCCCAGGCCCAGTACTTC. Amino acid sequence: CASSLVGLAGGPQAQYF.

The genes are TRBV4-2 and TRBJ2-3; no definite D call. Deletions cut 0 bases from V and 5 bases from J, with 12 bases between. Germline V gene data show CDR1 as LGHNA and CDR2 as YNFKEQ. The CDR3 sequence is 15 residues long. CDR3 DNA sequence: TGTGCCAGCAGCCAAGATGGGGTCATAGTAGATACGCAGTATTTT. It encodes CASSQDGVIVDTQYF.

The chain combines TRBV12-3 or TRBV12-4 with TRBJ2-2; D not certain. The CDR3 totals 14 residues. Trimming removed 6 bases at V and 4 bases at J, with 12 bases between. CDR3: CASRARRSTGELFF. The CDR3 coding sequence is TGTGCCAGCAGGGCCCGGCGGAGCACCGGGGAGCTGTTTTTT.

This clonotype was seen more than once but under ten times. This rearrangement joins TRBV5-1 to TRBJ2-3, with no clear D. Trimming left V 2 bases short and J 2 bases short, with 9 bases between. Germline CDR1 and CDR2: SGHRS and YFSETQ. The CDR3 has 14 residues. This CDR3 reads CASSFDGSTDTQYF. CDR3 nucleotides: TGCGCCAGCAGCTTTGACGGATCCACAGATACGCAGTATTTT.

This clonotype was found a few times. The gene calls are TRBV5-1 and TRBJ1-1; D is ambiguous. The germline V and J ends were trimmed by 1 base and 7 bases, with 5 bases remaining between them. The germline V gene encodes CDR1 SGHRS and CDR2 YFSETQ. The CDR3 sequence is 11 residues long. CDR3 residues: CASSLSGEAFF. The CDR3 region has the DNA TGCGCCAGCAGCTTGAGTGGTGAAGCTTTCTTT.

This sequence joins TRBV20-1 and TRBJ2-7, with 10 bases aligning to TRBD1. The CDR3 consists of 15 residues. The V gene end was trimmed by 0 bases and the J gene end by 5 bases; junction bases not matched to a gene: 7. Per the germline V gene, CDR1 is DFQATT and CDR2 is SNEGSKA (reference sequence). CDR3 in DNA: TGCAGTGCTAGAGACCCGACAGGGGGCGAAAACGAGCAGTACGTC. Amino acids: CSARDPTGGENEQYV.

This clonotype has ten or more counts. The rearrangement uses TRBV20-1 and TRBJ2-1, with TRBD1 identical over 7 bases. V shed 8 bases and J 5 bases; nucleotides not matched to a gene: 12. CDR1 and CDR2 (germline): DFQATT, SNEGSKA (reference sequence). The CDR3 loop spans 14 amino acids. CDR3 loop: CSIGQAEGNNEQFF. The CDR3 coding sequence is TGCAGTATCGGACAGGCCGAGGGGAACAATGAGCAGTTCTTC.

A single count supports this clonotype. The chain uses TRBV3-1 and TRBJ1-6; 7 positions match TRBD1. After removal of 1 base from V and 7 bases from J, the junction contained 4 bases not matched to a gene. CDR3 length: 15 residues. Germline V gene lookup returns CDR1 LGHDT and CDR2 YNNKEL (reference sequence). The CDR3, as DNA: TGTGCCAGCAGCCAAGGAGACAGGGTAAATTCACCCCTCCACTTT. Amino acid sequence: CASSQGDRVNSPLHF. Full variable domain (rest looked up from reference TRBV3-1 and TRBJ1-6): DTAVSQTPKYLVTQMGNDKSIKCEQNLGHDTMYWYKQDSKKFLKIMFSYNNKELIINETVPNRFSPKSPDKAHLNLHINSLELGDSAVYFCASSQGDRVNSPLHFGNGTRLTVT.

This clonotype has more than one count but fewer than ten. CDR3 loop: CATSRGGSSYEQYF. In nucleotides, the CDR3 is TGTGCCACCAGCAGAGGGGGGAGCTCCTACGAGCAGTACTTC. The chain joins TRBV15 to TRBJ2-7; D is tentatively TRBD1 or TRBD2 (5 bases each). CDR3 length: 14 amino acids. V lost 1 base and J 0 bases, leaving 7 bases between the germline ends. Germline V lookup: CDR1 LNHNV, CDR2 YYDKDF (reference sequence).

The V and J genes are TRBV7-2 and TRBJ2-5, with a weak D call TRBD1 (5 bases). The CDR3 loop spans 14 amino acids. Germline-derived CDR1 and CDR2 are SGHTA and FQGNSA. The V end was cut by 3 bases, the J end by 5 bases, with 13 bases between. The CDR3 DNA is TGTGCCAGCAGCTTCAGGGCGCGATACGAGACCCAGTACTTC. Its translation: CASSFRARYETQYF.

The CDR3 nucleotides are TGTGCCAGCAGTTCCGGGGGCAGGGGGTGGTACACTGAAGCTTTCTTT. It yields the protein CASSSGGRGWYTEAFF. J is TRBJ1-1 and V is TRBV6-5; 7 bases map to TRBD1. V was clipped by 4 bases and J by 3 bases; unmatched bases: 11. The CDR3 extends over 16 amino acids. The germline CDR1 and CDR2 sequences are MNHEY and SVGAGI.

The chain uses TRBV9 and TRBJ1-1; weak D call: TRBD1 (5 bases). V gave up 6 bases and J gave up 3 bases, with 15 bases separating them. Germline CDR1 and CDR2: SGDLS and YYNGEE. There are 14 residues in the CDR3. The CDR3 bases are TGTGCCAGCACCCCAAGGTTGGGGGACACTGAAGCTTTCTTT. This encodes CASTPRLGDTEAFF.

This CDR3 reads CASSRTRDSGNTIYF. The CDR3 nucleotides read TGTGCCAGCTCAAGGACTCGGGACTCTGGAAACACCATATATTTT. This chain joins TRBV18 and TRBJ1-3; D gene unclear. The V end was cut by 5 bases, the J end by 0 bases, with 11 bases between. This CDR3 spans 15 amino acids. Germline values: CDR1 KGHSH, CDR2 LQKENI.

The CDR3 is CASSLDRKRFSSTDTQYF. CDR3 bases: TGCGCCAGCAGCCTTGACCGTAAACGATTCTCTAGCACAGATACGCAGTATTTT. This rearrangement joins TRBV4-3 to TRBJ2-3; D ambiguous. Per the germline V gene, CDR1 is LGHNA and CDR2 is YSLEER. Trimming cost V 4 bases and J 0 bases, with 20 bases left between them. The CDR3 has 18 residues.

This clonotype appeared a few times. This rearrangement joins TRBV29-1 to TRBJ1-1, with TRBD1 identical over 12 bases. J lost 4 bases, V lost 6 bases, and 6 bases had no gene match. The CDR3 covers 14 residues. CDR1 and CDR2 from the germline V gene are SQVTM and ANQGSEA. The CDR3 loop reads CSVLRDRGLTEAFF. The CDR3 DNA reads TGCAGCGTGCTCAGGGACAGGGGGCTCACTGAAGCTTTCTTT.

At least ten counts were recorded for this clonotype. CDR3 sequence reads: CASSQEGLAGGNYNEQFF. The CDR3 DNA is TGCGCCAGCAGCCAAGAAGGACTAGCGGGGGGGAATTACAATGAGCAGTTCTTC. This chain uses TRBV4-1 with TRBJ2-1, with TRBD2 identical over 15 bases. V shed 0 bases and J 4 bases; nucleotides not matched to a gene: 4. The germline gives CDR1 MGHRA, CDR2 YSYEKL. This CDR3 is built from 18 residues.

This clonotype was detected only a few times. The V gene is TRBV9, the J gene TRBJ1-2; D remains ambiguous. V was cut by 0 bases and J by 3 bases, with 12 bases left in between. This CDR3 region has 15 residues. CDR1 SGDLS and CDR2 YYNGEE come from the germline V gene. The CDR3 DNA reads TGTGCCAGCAGCGTAGTAGGATCAAGTGACTATGGCTACACCTTC. This sequence encodes CASSVVGSSDYGYTF.

Ten or more counts support this clonotype. The chain joins TRBV4-1 to TRBJ1-2; D possibly corresponds to TRBD1 (5 bases). Trimming cost V 1 base and J 8 bases, with 14 bases left between them. Germline CDR1 MGHRA, CDR2 YSYEKL. This CDR3 region has 14 residues. The CDR3 nucleotides read TGCGCCAGCAGCCAAGTTTCAGGGCTGGGCGGCTACACCTTC. Amino acids: CASSQVSGLGGYTF.

The table lists this clonotype with many counts. V gene TRBV4-3 combines with J gene TRBJ2-1; possible D gene TRBD2, 6 bases. CDR1 and CDR2 from the germline V gene are LGHNA and YSLEER. The CDR3 extends over 16 amino acids. Deletions cut 3 bases from V and 2 bases from J, with 14 bases between. The CDR3 here is CASSQAGTSTYNEQFF. CDR3 coding DNA: TGCGCCAGCAGCCAGGCCGGGACTTCAACCTACAATGAGCAGTTCTTC.

This clonotype was picked up a small number of times. The CDR3 region is CATSDQAWRGYTF. Written as DNA, the CDR3 is TGTGCCACCAGTGATCAGGCCTGGCGAGGCTACACCTTC. The chain carries TRBV24-1 and TRBJ1-2; D remains ambiguous. This CDR3 has 13 amino acids. The V and J ends lost 3 bases and 8 bases respectively, with 12 bases between them. Germline V gene sequence: CDR1 KGHDR, CDR2 SFDVKD.

The V call is TRBV5-6, the J call TRBJ1-5, with a tentative D call TRBD1 (6 bases). Germline lookup yields CDR1 SGHDT and CDR2 YYEEEE. This CDR3 has 13 residues. Trimming took 2 bases from V and 6 from J, leaving 9 bases between them. Here the CDR3 DNA reads TGTGCCAGCAGCTTACAGGGTATTCAGCCCCAGCATTTT. It specifies CASSLQGIQPQHF.

This clonotype was observed many times. This chain links TRBV5-6 with TRBJ2-7; D gene uncertain. Trimming cost V 1 base and J 2 bases, with 4 bases left between them. CDR1 is SGHDT, CDR2 YYEEEE, per germline. The CDR3 length is 12 residues. As DNA, the CDR3 is TGTGCCAGCAGCTTGTATACCTACGAGCAGTACGTC. Translating gives CASSLYTYEQYV.

The chain combines TRBV5-1 with TRBJ2-7, with TRBD2 identical over 13 bases. The CDR3 contains 15 residues. The V and J ends lost 4 bases and 6 bases, in that order; junction bases with no gene match: 7. Germline values: CDR1 SGHRS, CDR2 YFSETQ. The CDR3 region is CASSPTSGGALEQYF. For the CDR3, the DNA is TGCGCCAGCAGCCCTACTAGCGGGGGGGCCCTCGAGCAGTACTTC. Supplemented by reference TRBV5-1 and TRBJ2-7, the full variable domain reads KAGVTQTPRYLIKTRGQQVTLSCSPISGHRSVSWYQQTPGQGLQFLFEYFSETQRNKGNFPGRFSGRQFSNSRSEMNVSTLELGDSALYLCASSPTSGGALEQYFGPGTRLTVT.

In this sample, this clonotype turned up many times. The chain recombines TRBV5-1 with TRBJ2-7, with D perhaps TRBD1 or TRBD2 (5 bases each). V gave up 4 bases and J gave up 6 bases, with 20 bases separating them. This CDR3 is built from 15 residues. Germline CDR1 SGHRS, CDR2 YFSETQ. CDR3 in amino acids: CASSPGSGANSEQYV. The CDR3, as DNA: TGCGCCAGCAGCCCAGGGTCCGGGGCGAACAGCGAGCAGTACGTC.

The table lists this clonotype with a few counts. V and J are TRBV4-3 and TRBJ2-7; weak D call: TRBD2 (5 bases). V shed 1 base and J shed 4 bases, with 14 bases lying between them. This CDR3 comprises 15 residues. Germline CDR1 is LGHNA and CDR2 is YSLEER. CDR3 coding DNA: TGCGCCAGCAGCCAAGCCGGCGGGCCGCAATACGAGCAGTACTTC. This gives the protein CASSQAGGPQYEQYF.